This entry lists 21 T cell receptor beta chains sequenced from one sample in a study of CD4 T cells in relation to SARS-CoV-2 and coronaviruses. TCRdb keeps only in-frame clones here, not all; method: immunoSEQ multiplex PCR. The sample consists of some 29,000 clones, 60% to 85% of them appearing once. These TCRs are of unknown antigen specificity. CD4+ T cells from unexposed donors were obtained before the COVID-19 pandemic (2011-2018). After ten to eleven days of culture, CD4+ T cells were isolated. Sequencing was performed on CD4+ T cells from PBMCs, cultured in vitro. These receptor sequences come from a human donor in good health.

The chain links TRBV12-3 or TRBV12-4 to TRBJ1-5, with a possible D match to TRBD1 (5 bases). CDR3 length equals 13 residues. The V and J ends lost 7 bases and 9 bases respectively, with 16 bases between them. DNA of the CDR3: TGTGCCAGCAAACAGGAATCTCAATCGCCCCAGCATTTT. As protein: CASKQESQSPQHF.

The chain recombines TRBV29-1 with TRBJ2-2, with 14 bases aligning to TRBD2. This CDR3 is 15 amino acids long. The V gene end was trimmed by 7 bases and the J gene end by 7 bases; junction bases not matched to a gene: 8. Germline CDR1 is SQVTM and CDR2 is ANQGSEA. The CDR3 is CSARLAGGPSGELFF. The CDR3 DNA reads TGCAGCGCCCGACTAGCGGGGGGGCCAAGCGGGGAGCTGTTTTTT.

The V and J genes are TRBV19 and TRBJ2-7; 9 nucleotides align to TRBD2. V was clipped by 4 bases and J by 0 bases; unmatched bases: 7. Germline V gene data show CDR1 as LNHDA and CDR2 as SQIVND (reference sequence). The CDR3 extends over 16 amino acids. CDR3 DNA sequence: TGTGCCAGTAGTAGAATAGCGGGGGCCTACTCCTACGAGCAGTACTTC. It is translated as CASSRIAGAYSYEQYF.

This clone is a singleton in its sample. The rearrangement uses TRBV6-6 and TRBJ1-4; no definite D call. In germline, CDR1 is MNHNY, CDR2 SVGAGI (reference sequence). V was shortened by 6 bases and J by 3 bases, with 5 bases between the two germline ends. The CDR3 runs 12 residues. The CDR3 loop reads CASRDPNEKLFF. CDR3 sequence (DNA): TGTGCCAGCAGGGACCCTAATGAAAAACTGTTTTTT.

The chain has TRBV7-2 and TRBJ1-5; D uncertain. Trimming cost V 3 bases and J 1 base, with 10 bases left between them. CDR3 length: 15 amino acids. Per germline, CDR1 SGHTA and CDR2 FQGNSA. The CDR3 DNA is TGTGCCAGCAGCTTCGACGGCCGAAGCAATCAGCCCCAGCATTTT. It codes for CASSFDGRSNQPQHF.

The chain combines TRBV3-1 (or the pseudogene TRBV3-2) with TRBJ2-3; 10 bases are a match to TRBD2. The V and J ends lost 4 bases and 2 bases, in that order; junction bases with no gene match: 9. The CDR3 runs 17 residues. Per the germline V gene, CDR1 is LGHDT and CDR2 is YNNKEL (reference sequence). The CDR3 nucleotides are TGTGCCAGCAGCCCCGACTGGACTAGCGGAAACACAGATACGCAGTATTTT. Amino acids: CASSPDWTSGNTDTQYF.

Concerning this clone: The sample holds other DNA sequences that translate to the same CDR3. The chain links TRBV3-1 (or the pseudogene TRBV3-2) to TRBJ1-2; D gene ambiguous. Germline V CDR1 and CDR2: LGHDT, YNNKEL (reference sequence). V gave up 6 bases and J gave up 4 bases, with 12 bases separating them. The CDR3 spans 13 residues. The CDR3 DNA reads as TGTGCCAGCAGTCCCCACGCCCTCTATGGCTACACCTTC. This sequence encodes CASSPHALYGYTF.

The V call is TRBV7-2, the J call TRBJ2-3; D is perhaps TRBD2 (6 bases). The CDR3 is made up of 15 amino acids. Per germline, CDR1 SGHTA and CDR2 FQGNSA. Trimming pared 2 bases from V and 6 bases from J, leaving 15 bases between. The CDR3 reads CASSLSGGARDTQYF. CDR3 DNA: TGTGCCAGCAGCTTATCTGGCGGGGCCCGGGATACGCAGTATTTT.

The chain combines TRBV5-1 with TRBJ2-2, with D perhaps TRBD2 (5 bases). Germline V gene lookup returns CDR1 SGHRS and CDR2 YFSETQ. V lost 3 bases, J lost 6 bases, and 12 bases lay in between. The length of the CDR3 is 14 residues. The CDR3 DNA reads TGCGCCAGCAGCTCGGGGTCATCGGCCGGGGAGCTGTTTTTT. Amino acid sequence: CASSSGSSAGELFF.

V is TRBV19 and J is TRBJ1-6, with a tentative D call TRBD1 (6 bases). This CDR3 comprises 13 residues. Deletions cut 6 bases from V and 7 bases from J, with 10 bases between. Germline values: CDR1 LNHDA, CDR2 SQIVND (reference sequence). In DNA, the CDR3 is TGTGCCAGTAGGAACCAGGGGAATTCACCCCTCCACTTT. Residues: CASRNQGNSPLHF.

This sequence joins TRBV7-9 and TRBJ2-3, with D tentatively TRBD2 (6 bases). The CDR3 is 16 amino acids. Germline V lookup: CDR1 SEHNR, CDR2 FQNEAQ (reference sequence). V was shortened by 5 bases and J by 2 bases, with 17 bases between the two germline ends. The CDR3 region has the DNA TGTGCCAGCAGCCCCCTCGTCCAGCGGGTCACAGATACGCAGTATTTT. Translated, it gives CASSPLVQRVTDTQYF.

The rearrangement joins TRBV7-3 to TRBJ2-5, with 7 bases fitting TRBD1. The CDR3 covers 14 residues. Trimming took 5 bases from V and 4 from J; bases not matched to a gene: 7. Germline lookup yields CDR1 SGHTA and CDR2 FQGTGA. Written as DNA, the CDR3 is TGTGCCAGCAGCCCCGGGACAGTTGGAGAGACCCAGTACTTC. It encodes CASSPGTVGETQYF.

This sequence joins TRBV12-3 or TRBV12-4 and TRBJ2-2; a possible D gene is TRBD1 (6 bases). The CDR3 is made up of 13 amino acids. Trimming took 5 bases from V and 6 from J, leaving 10 bases between them. CDR3 amino acids: CASSHRTAGELFF. DNA for the CDR3: TGTGCCAGCAGTCACCGGACAGCCGGGGAGCTGTTTTTT.

The chain couples TRBV5-1 to TRBJ2-2, with 8 bases identical to TRBD1. Per the germline V gene, CDR1 is SGHRS and CDR2 is YFSETQ. Trimming removed 4 bases from V and 4 bases from J; junction bases left unmatched: 3. The CDR3 is 14 amino acids. The CDR3 reads CASSPTGATGELFF. The CDR3 region has the DNA TGCGCCAGCAGCCCGACAGGGGCCACCGGGGAGCTGTTTTTT.

The chain is built from TRBV19 and TRBJ1-6; no definite D call. This CDR3 has 15 amino acids. V lost 3 bases to trimming and J lost 0 bases, with 6 bases between them. CDR1 and CDR2 (germline): LNHDA, SQIVND (reference sequence). The CDR3 loop reads CASSMGSSYNSPLHF. CDR3 DNA sequence: TGTGCCAGTAGTATGGGAAGCTCCTATAATTCACCCCTCCACTTT.

V and J are TRBV6-5 and TRBJ2-7; tentatively, D is TRBD2 (5 bases). The CDR3 loop spans 11 amino acids. CDR1 is MNHEY, CDR2 SVGAGI, per germline. Trimming took 11 bases from V and 6 from J, leaving 14 bases between them. For the CDR3, the DNA is TGTGCCGGAGGTACGGTGGGCGAGCAGTACTTC. This codes for CAGGTVGEQYF.

This chain joins TRBV30 and TRBJ1-3; weak D call: TRBD1 (6 bases). Looked up from germline, CDR1 is GTSNPN and CDR2 is SVGIG (reference sequence). The CDR3 has 15 amino acids. V was shortened by 3 bases and J by 2 bases, with 14 bases between the two germline ends. The CDR3 protein is CAWRTMGHTGNTIYF. The CDR3 coding sequence is TGTGCCTGGAGGACCATGGGACACACTGGAAACACCATATATTTT.

The V and J genes are TRBV5-1 and TRBJ2-5; 9 nucleotides align to TRBD2. With V trimmed by 4 bases and J by 5 bases, 9 bases remained unmatched. The CDR3 spans 15 residues. Germline loops: CDR1 SGHRS, CDR2 YFSETQ. The DNA of the CDR3 is TGCGCCAGCAGCAGTAGCGGGGGATGGAGTGAGACCCAGTACTTC. The encoded protein is CASSSSGGWSETQYF.

This sequence joins TRBV6-2 or TRBV6-3 and TRBJ2-1; 10 bases line up with TRBD2. The CDR3 spans 17 residues. Germline values: CDR1 MNHEY, CDR2 SVGEGT. V was pared by 6 bases and J by 0 bases, with 8 bases of the junction left unmatched. CDR3 loop: CASSPRTSGTSYNEQFF. CDR3 bases: TGTGCCAGCAGCCCTCGGACTAGCGGCACCTCCTACAATGAGCAGTTCTTC.

The CDR3 here is CASSSRLAGAVDEQFF. CDR3 nucleotides: TGTGCCAGCAGTTCCAGACTAGCGGGAGCTGTAGATGAGCAGTTCTTC. J is TRBJ2-1 and V is TRBV6-2 or TRBV6-3; 12 positions match TRBD2. The CDR3 covers 16 residues. Unmatched junction bases numbered 9, after V lost 4 bases and J lost 8 bases. Germline V gives CDR1 MNHEY, CDR2 SVGEGT.

V is TRBV2 and J is TRBJ1-5; D unresolved. Germline V gene sequence: CDR1 SNHLY, CDR2 FYNNEI. This CDR3 region has 13 residues. Trimming cost V 6 bases and J 2 bases, with 8 bases left between them. The CDR3 DNA sequence: TGTGCCAGCAGATTTGAGGGCAATCAGCCCCAGCATTTT. It translates to CASRFEGNQPQHF.